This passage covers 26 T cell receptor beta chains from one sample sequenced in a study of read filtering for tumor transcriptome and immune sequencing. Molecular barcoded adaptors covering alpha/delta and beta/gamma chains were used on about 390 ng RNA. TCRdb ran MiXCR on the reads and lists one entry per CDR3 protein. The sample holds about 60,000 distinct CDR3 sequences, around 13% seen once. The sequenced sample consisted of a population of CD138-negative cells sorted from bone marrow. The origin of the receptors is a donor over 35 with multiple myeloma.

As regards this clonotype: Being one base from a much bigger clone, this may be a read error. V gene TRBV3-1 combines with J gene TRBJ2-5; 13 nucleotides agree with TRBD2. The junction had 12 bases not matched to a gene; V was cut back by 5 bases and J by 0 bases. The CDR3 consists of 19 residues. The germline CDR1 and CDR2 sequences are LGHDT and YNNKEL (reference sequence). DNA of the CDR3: TGTGCCAGCAGCAGATCGACTAGCGGGAGGCGGCGGAACCAAGAGACCCAGTACTTC. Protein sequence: CASSRSTSGRRRNQETQYF.

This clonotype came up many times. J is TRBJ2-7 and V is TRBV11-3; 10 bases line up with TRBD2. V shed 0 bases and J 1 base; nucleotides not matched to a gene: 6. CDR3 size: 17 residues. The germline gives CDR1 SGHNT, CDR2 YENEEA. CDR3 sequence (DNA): TGTGCCAGCAGCTTAGAGCTAGCGGGAGCCGGTTCCTACGAGCAGTACTTC. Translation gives CASSLELAGAGSYEQYF.

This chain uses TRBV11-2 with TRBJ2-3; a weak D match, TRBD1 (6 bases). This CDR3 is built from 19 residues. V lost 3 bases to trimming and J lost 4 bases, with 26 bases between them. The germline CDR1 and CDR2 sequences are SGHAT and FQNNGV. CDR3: CASSFSNRVMGVYADTQYF. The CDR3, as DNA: TGTGCCAGCAGCTTTTCCAACAGGGTAATGGGGGTCTACGCAGATACGCAGTATTTT.

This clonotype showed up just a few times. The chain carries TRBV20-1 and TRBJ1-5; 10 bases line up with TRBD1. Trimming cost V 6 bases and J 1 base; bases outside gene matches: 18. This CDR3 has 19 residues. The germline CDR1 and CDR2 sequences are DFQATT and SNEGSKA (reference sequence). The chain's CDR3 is CSALAHQGQGSGSNQPQHF. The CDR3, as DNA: TGCAGTGCCCTCGCTCATCAGGGACAGGGGTCGGGAAGCAATCAGCCCCAGCATTTT.

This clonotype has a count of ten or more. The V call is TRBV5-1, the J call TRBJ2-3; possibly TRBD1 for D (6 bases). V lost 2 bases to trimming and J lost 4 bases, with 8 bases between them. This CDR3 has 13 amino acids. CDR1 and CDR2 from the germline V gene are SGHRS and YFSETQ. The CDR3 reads CASSLQGSDTQYF. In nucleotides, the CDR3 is TGCGCCAGCAGCTTACAGGGATCAGATACGCAGTATTTT.

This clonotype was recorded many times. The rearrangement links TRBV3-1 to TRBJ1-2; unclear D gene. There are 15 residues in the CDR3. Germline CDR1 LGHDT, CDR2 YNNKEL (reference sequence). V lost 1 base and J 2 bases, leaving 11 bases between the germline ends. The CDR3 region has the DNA TGTGCCAGCAGCCAAGGCGTGGAAGGAAACTATGGCTACACCTTC. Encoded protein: CASSQGVEGNYGYTF.

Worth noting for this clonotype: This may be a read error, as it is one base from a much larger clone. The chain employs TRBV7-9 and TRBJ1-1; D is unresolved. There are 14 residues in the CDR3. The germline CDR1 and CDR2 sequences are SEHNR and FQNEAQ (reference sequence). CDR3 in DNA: TGTGCCGGCAGCTTAGTATCAGGGAACACTGAAGCTTTCTTT. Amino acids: CAGSLVSGNTEAFF.

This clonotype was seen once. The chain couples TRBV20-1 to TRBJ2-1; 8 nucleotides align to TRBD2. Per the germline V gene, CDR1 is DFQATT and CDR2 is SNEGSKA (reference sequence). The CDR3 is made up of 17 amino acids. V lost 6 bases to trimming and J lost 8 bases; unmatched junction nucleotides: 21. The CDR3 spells CSASKERAGGQPHEQFF. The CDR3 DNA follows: TGCAGTGCATCAAAGGAAAGGGCGGGAGGACAGCCTCATGAGCAGTTCTTC.

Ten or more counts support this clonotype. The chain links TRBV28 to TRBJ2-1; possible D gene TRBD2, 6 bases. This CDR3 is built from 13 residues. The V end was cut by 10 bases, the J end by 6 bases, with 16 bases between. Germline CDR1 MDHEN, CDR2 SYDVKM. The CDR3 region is CATSLGGGNEQFF. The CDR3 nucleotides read TGTGCCACATCCTTGGGGGGAGGCAATGAGCAGTTCTTC. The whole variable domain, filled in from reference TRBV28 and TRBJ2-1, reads DVKVTQSSRYLVKRTGEKVFLECVQDMDHENMFWYRQDPGLGLRLIYFSYDVKMKEKGDIPEGYSVSREKKERFSLILESASTNQTSMYLCATSLGGGNEQFFGPGTRLTVL.

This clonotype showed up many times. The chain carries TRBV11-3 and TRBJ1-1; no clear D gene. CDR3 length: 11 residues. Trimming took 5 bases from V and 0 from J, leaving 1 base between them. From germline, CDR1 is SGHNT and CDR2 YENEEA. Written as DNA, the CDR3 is TGTGCCAGCAGCATGAACACTGAAGCTTTCTTT. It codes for CASSMNTEAFF.

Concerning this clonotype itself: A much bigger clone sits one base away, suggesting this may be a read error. The CDR3 DNA reads TGTGCCAGCAGTTACTATTACCTGGACAGGTTCGGACACGCTTTCTTT. It translates to CASSYYYLDRFGHAFF. This chain uses TRBV6-6 with TRBJ1-1, with 7 bases fitting TRBD1. J was trimmed by 11 bases and V by 1 base; bases with no gene match: 16. Germline-derived CDR1 and CDR2 are MNHNY and SVGAGI (reference sequence). The CDR3 extends over 16 amino acids.

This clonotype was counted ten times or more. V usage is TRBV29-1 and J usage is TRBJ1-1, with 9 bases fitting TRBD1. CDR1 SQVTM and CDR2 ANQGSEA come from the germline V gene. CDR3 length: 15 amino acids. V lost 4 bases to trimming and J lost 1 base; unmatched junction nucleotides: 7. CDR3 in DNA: TGCAGCGTTGGGAACGAACAGGGGGCGAACACTGAAGCTTTCTTT. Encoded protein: CSVGNEQGANTEAFF.

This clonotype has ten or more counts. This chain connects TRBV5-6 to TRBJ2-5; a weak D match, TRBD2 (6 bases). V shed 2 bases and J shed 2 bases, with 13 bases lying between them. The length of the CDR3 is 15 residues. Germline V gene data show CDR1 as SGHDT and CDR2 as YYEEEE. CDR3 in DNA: TGTGCCAGCAGCTTAGGGATAGCGGTGCAAGAGACCCAGTACTTC. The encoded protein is CASSLGIAVQETQYF.

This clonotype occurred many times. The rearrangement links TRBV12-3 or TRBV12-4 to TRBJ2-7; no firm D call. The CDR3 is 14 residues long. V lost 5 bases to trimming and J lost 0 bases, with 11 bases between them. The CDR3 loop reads CASSVHPSSYEQYF. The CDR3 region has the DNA TGTGCCAGCAGTGTTCACCCAAGCTCCTACGAGCAGTACTTC.

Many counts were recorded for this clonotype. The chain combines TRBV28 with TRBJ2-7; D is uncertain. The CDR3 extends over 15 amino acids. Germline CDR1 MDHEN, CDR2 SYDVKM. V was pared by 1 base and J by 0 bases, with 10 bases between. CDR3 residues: CASSLSVPGSYEQYF. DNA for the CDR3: TGTGCCAGCAGTTTATCCGTCCCGGGCTCCTACGAGCAGTACTTC.

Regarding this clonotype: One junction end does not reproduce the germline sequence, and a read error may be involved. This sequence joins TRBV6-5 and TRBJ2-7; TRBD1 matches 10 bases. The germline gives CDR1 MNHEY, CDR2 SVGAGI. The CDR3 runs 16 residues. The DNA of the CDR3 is TGTGCCAGCACCCCTTTTGGCGGACAGGGGGACGACGAGCTGTACTTC. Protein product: CASTPFGGQGDDELYF.

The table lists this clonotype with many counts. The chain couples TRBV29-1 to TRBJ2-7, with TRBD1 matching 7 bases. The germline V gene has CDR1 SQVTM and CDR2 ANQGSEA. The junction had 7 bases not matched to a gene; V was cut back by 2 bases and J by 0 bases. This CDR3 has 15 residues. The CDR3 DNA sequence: TGCAGCGTTGAATATCGACAGGGAATCTCCTACGAGCAGTACTTC. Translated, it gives CSVEYRQGISYEQYF.

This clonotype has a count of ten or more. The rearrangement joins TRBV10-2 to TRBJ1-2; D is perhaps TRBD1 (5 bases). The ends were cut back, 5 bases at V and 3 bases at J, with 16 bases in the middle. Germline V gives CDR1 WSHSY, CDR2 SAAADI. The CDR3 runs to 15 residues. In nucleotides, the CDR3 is TGCGCCAGCAGTCTTGTCAGGGACGGCCACTATGGCTACACCTTC. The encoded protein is CASSLVRDGHYGYTF.

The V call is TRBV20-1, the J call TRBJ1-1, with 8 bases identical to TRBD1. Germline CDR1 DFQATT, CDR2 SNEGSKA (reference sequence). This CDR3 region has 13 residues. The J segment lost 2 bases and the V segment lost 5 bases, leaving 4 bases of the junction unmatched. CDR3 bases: TGCAGTGCTTTGTCAGGGGGCAACACTGAAGCTTTCTTT. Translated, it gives CSALSGGNTEAFF.

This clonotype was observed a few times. Here the CDR3 reads CASRGGLNQPQHF. The CDR3 DNA is TGTGCCAGTAGGGGGGGGTTGAATCAGCCCCAGCATTTT. The chain is built from TRBV19 and TRBJ1-5, with D possibly being TRBD1 (5 bases). With 6 bases removed from V and 4 bases from J, the gap between germline ends came to 10 bases. Germline V gene sequence: CDR1 LNHDA, CDR2 SQIVND (reference sequence). The length of the CDR3 is 13 residues.

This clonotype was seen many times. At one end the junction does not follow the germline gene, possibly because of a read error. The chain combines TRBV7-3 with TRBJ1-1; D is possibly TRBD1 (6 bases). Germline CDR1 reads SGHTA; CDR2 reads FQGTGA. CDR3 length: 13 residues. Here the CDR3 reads CASSSTGNTGAFF. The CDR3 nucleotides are TGTGCCAGCAGCTCCACAGGGAACACTGGAGCTTTCTTT.

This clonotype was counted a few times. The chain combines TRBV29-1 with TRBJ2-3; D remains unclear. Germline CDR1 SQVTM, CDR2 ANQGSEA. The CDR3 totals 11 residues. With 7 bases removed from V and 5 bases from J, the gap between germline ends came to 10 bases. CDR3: CSATFGDTQYF. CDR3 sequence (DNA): TGCAGCGCAACCTTTGGAGATACGCAGTATTTT.

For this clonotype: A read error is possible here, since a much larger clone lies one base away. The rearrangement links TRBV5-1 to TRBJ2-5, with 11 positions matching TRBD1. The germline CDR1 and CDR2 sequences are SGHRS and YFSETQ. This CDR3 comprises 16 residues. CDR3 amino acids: CASSGGTGGYQGTQYF. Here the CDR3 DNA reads TGCGCCAGCAGCGGTGGGACAGGGGGATACCAAGGGACCCAGTACTTC.

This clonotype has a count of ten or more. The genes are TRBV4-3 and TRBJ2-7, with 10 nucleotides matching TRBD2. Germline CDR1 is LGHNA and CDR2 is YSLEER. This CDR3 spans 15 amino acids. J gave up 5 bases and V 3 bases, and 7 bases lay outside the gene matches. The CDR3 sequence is CASSHRTSGGHEQYF. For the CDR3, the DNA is TGCGCCAGCAGCCATCGGACTAGCGGAGGCCACGAGCAGTACTTC.

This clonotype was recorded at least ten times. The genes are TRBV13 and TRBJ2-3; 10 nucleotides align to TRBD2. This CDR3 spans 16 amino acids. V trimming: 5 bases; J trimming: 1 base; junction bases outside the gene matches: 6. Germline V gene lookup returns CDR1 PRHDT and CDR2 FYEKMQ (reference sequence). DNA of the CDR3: TGTGCCAGCAGCCCTGCCGGGACTAGCGGCACAGATACGCAGTATTTT. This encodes CASSPAGTSGTDTQYF. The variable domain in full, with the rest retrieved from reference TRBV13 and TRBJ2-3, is AAGVIQSPRHLIKEKRETATLKCYPIPRHDTVYWYQQGPGQDPQFLISFYEKMQSDKGSIPDRFSAQQFSDYHSELNMSSLELGDSALYFCASSPAGTSGTDTQYFGPGTRLTVL.

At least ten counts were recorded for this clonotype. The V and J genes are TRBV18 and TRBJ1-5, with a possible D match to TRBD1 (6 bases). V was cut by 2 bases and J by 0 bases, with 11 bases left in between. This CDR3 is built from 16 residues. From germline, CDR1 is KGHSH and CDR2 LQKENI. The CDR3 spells CASSPTAGDSNQPQHF. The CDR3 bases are TGTGCCAGCTCACCAACGGCAGGGGATAGCAATCAGCCCCAGCATTTT.